The 14 T cell receptor beta chains presented below share a single source sample, sequenced in a study of blood T cell repertoires in COVID-19. TCRdb's copy holds only in-frame clones and misses some; the assay was immunoSEQ multiplex PCR. The table includes under 250,000 clones, 80% to 90% detected once. Sample: peripheral blood. These receptors came from a man between 60 and 70 years old with acute or convalescent COVID-19.

The genes are TRBV30 and TRBJ2-7; D is undetermined. Trimming removed 6 bases at V and 9 bases at J, with 21 bases between. The CDR3 runs 13 residues. Germline-derived CDR1 and CDR2 are GTSNPN and SVGIG (reference sequence). The CDR3 DNA reads TGTGCCTGCGATCCGAGACTTACTACGAGGCAGTACTTC. Encoded protein: CACDPRLTTRQYF.

This chain links TRBV4-1 with TRBJ1-1; 10 nucleotides agree with TRBD1. Germline CDR1 MGHRA, CDR2 YSYEKL. The CDR3 runs 15 residues. Trimming at V came to 6 bases and at J to 4 bases, leaving 8 bases not matched to a gene. The CDR3 region is CASRRTGGVFTEAFF. In DNA, the CDR3 is TGCGCCAGCAGGAGGACAGGGGGAGTATTCACTGAAGCTTTCTTT.

The sample holds one count of this clone. The chain recombines TRBV6-1 with TRBJ1-5; D gene unclear. Germline CDR1 is MNHNS and CDR2 is SASEGT. V dropped 3 bases and J dropped 2 bases, with 8 bases sitting between them. The CDR3 has 14 amino acids. The CDR3: CASSDPPGNQPQHF. The CDR3 bases are TGTGCCAGCAGTGACCCCCCCGGCAATCAGCCCCAGCATTTT.

The chain links TRBV10-3 to TRBJ1-6, with D hard to call. V lost 3 bases and J lost 6, with 12 bases in between. The CDR3 runs 15 residues. Germline values: CDR1 ENHRY, CDR2 SYGVKD. In DNA, the CDR3 is TGTGCCATCAGTGATGGTCAGGAAAGTAATTCACCCCTCCACTTT. The encoded protein is CAISDGQESNSPLHF.

The chain uses TRBV6-5 and TRBJ2-3; 13 bases align to TRBD2. CDR1 and CDR2 (germline): MNHEY, SVGAGI. This CDR3 region has 15 residues. With 6 bases clipped from V and 7 bases from J, the junction kept 7 bases outside the gene matches. DNA for the CDR3: TGTGCCAGCAGCCGGACTAGCGGGAGCGGGAATACGCAGTATTTT. It codes for CASSRTSGSGNTQYF.

The chain employs TRBV27 and TRBJ2-1, with D uncertain. The germline CDR1 and CDR2 sequences are MNHEY and SMNVEV (reference sequence). The V end lost 3 bases, the J end lost 5 bases, and 11 bases lay between the germline ends. This CDR3 has 14 amino acids. The CDR3 region is CASSLTMENNEQFF. CDR3 bases: TGTGCCAGCAGTTTGACGATGGAGAACAATGAGCAGTTCTTC.

This clone has a handful of counts. The chain combines TRBV24-1 with TRBJ2-1; D unclear. The CDR3 runs 12 residues. V was shortened by 2 bases and J by 12 bases, with 10 bases between the two germline ends. Germline values: CDR1 KGHDR, CDR2 SFDVKD. CDR3 bases: TGTGCCACCAGTGATTCAGGAAGAAGGCAGTTCTTC. This translates into CATSDSGRRQFF.

Details on this clone: Germline is not matched at one junction end, which may reflect a read error. The V gene is TRBV23-1, the J gene TRBJ2-7; 8 nucleotides match TRBD2. TRBV23-1 is filed as an ORF, its function uncertain. The CDR3 is 14 amino acids. CDR3 residues: CASSQSAGRAERYF. The DNA for the CDR3 is TGCGCCAGCAGTCAATCGGCCGGGAGGGCCGAGCGGTACTTC.

The chain combines TRBV9 with TRBJ2-2; 9 bases are shared with TRBD2. Trimming took 0 bases from V and 6 from J; bases not matched to a gene: 6. Germline V lookup: CDR1 SGDLS, CDR2 YYNGEE. The CDR3 has 16 amino acids. CDR3 sequence (DNA): TGTGCCAGCAGCGTAGAGCGCGGGAGGGCCCCCGGGGAGCTGTTTTTT. It translates to CASSVERGRAPGELFF. The full variable domain, in which reference TRBV9 and TRBJ2-2 provide the parts outside the CDR3, is DSGVTQTPKHLITATGQRVTLRCSPRSGDLSVYWYQQSLDQGLQFLIQYYNGEERAKGNILERFSAQQFPDLHSELNLSSLELGDSALYFCASSVERGRAPGELFFGEGSRLTVL.

The chain recombines TRBV3-1 (or the pseudogene TRBV3-2) with TRBJ2-5; D remains unclear. In germline, CDR1 is LGHDT, CDR2 YNNKEL (reference sequence). CDR3 length equals 12 residues. Trimming left V 1 base short and J 2 bases short, with 2 bases between. The CDR3 DNA reads as TGTGCCAGCAGCCAAGTACAAGAGACCCAGTACTTC. This sequence encodes CASSQVQETQYF.

V is TRBV5-1 and J is TRBJ1-3; D perhaps matches TRBD1 (6 bases). CDR1 and CDR2 (germline): SGHRS, YFSETQ. The CDR3 has 16 residues. V was clipped by 0 bases and J by 4 bases, with 14 bases between them. For the CDR3, the DNA is TGCGCCAGCAGCTTGGCCGGGACAATAAGAGGAAACACCATATATTTT. Protein product: CASSLAGTIRGNTIYF.

V gene TRBV28 combines with J gene TRBJ2-1; D is unresolved. Trimming removed 3 bases at V and 2 bases at J, with 11 bases between. Per the germline V gene, CDR1 is MDHEN and CDR2 is SYDVKM. This CDR3 comprises 15 residues. The CDR3 reads CASSFLGGAYNEQFF. DNA for the CDR3: TGTGCCAGCAGTTTCCTTGGCGGCGCCTACAATGAGCAGTTCTTC.

The rearrangement links TRBV9 to TRBJ2-3; 8 bases line up with TRBD2. Trimming took 3 bases from V and 5 from J; bases not matched to a gene: 8. Germline values: CDR1 SGDLS, CDR2 YYNGEE. CDR3 size: 15 residues. For the CDR3, the DNA is TGTGCCAGCAGCGGGCGGGGGGCCCGCGGAGATACGCAGTATTTT. This encodes CASSGRGARGDTQYF.

Written as DNA, the CDR3 is TGTGCCACCAGCAGAGATGTGATTCGGGGAGGTGGCTACACCTTC. Its protein product is CATSRDVIRGGGYTF. This chain joins TRBV15 and TRBJ1-2, with unresolved D. The V end lost 0 bases, the J end lost 7 bases, and 15 bases lay between the germline ends. The CDR3 has 15 residues. Germline V lookup: CDR1 LNHNV, CDR2 YYDKDF (reference sequence).